One sample yielded the 22 T cell receptor beta chains listed below, sequenced in a study of T-cell memory formation after mild COVID-19. Each CDR3 protein gets one entry after TCRdb re-called the 5' RACE reads with MiXCR. The sample lists about 560,000 distinct CDR3 sequences, 15% to 20% seen once, with around 7.8% in the top ten. Input material: PBMCs or a T cell subset sorted from them (not recorded which). Receptor source: an adult woman who had mild COVID-19 (a few samples of this study predate the infection). Cell type and time point are not known.

This clonotype has ten or more counts. The DNA for the CDR3 is TGCAGTGCTAGAGGTGGCCCCCCACCTCACGAGCAGTACTTC. It codes for CSARGGPPPHEQYF. The gene calls are TRBV20-1 and TRBJ2-7; no clear D gene. This CDR3 comprises 14 residues. Germline CDR1 reads DFQATT; CDR2 reads SNEGSKA (reference sequence). The ends were cut back, 1 base at V and 5 bases at J, with 15 bases in the middle.

This clonotype was observed at least ten times. V and J are TRBV24-1 and TRBJ1-2; D perhaps matches TRBD1 (6 bases). V dropped 2 bases and J dropped 4 bases, with 10 bases sitting between them. Germline V gives CDR1 KGHDR, CDR2 SFDVKD. This CDR3 comprises 14 residues. The CDR3 region has the DNA TGTGCCACCAGTGATTCCAGGGGAATCTATGGCTACACCTTC. Translated: CATSDSRGIYGYTF.

The chain joins TRBV3-1 to TRBJ2-7; D may be TRBD1 or TRBD2 (6 bases each). V was trimmed by 1 base and J by 7 bases, leaving 11 bases between them. Germline CDR1 and CDR2: LGHDT and YNNKEL (reference sequence). The CDR3 is 13 amino acids. The CDR3 bases are TGTGCCAGCAGCCAAGTACAGGGAGGAGAGCAGTACTTC. Protein: CASSQVQGGEQYF.

This clonotype was counted between two and nine times. The rearrangement links TRBV30 to TRBJ2-7; TRBD1 matches 8 bases. The CDR3 totals 12 residues. The V segment lost 5 bases and the J segment 6 bases; nucleotides outside the gene matches: 6. Per germline, CDR1 GTSNPN and CDR2 SVGIG (reference sequence). The CDR3 spells CAWVYDRGEQYF. The CDR3 region has the DNA TGTGCCTGGGTGTACGACAGGGGCGAGCAGTACTTC. The full variable domain, completed using reference TRBV30 and TRBJ2-7, is SQTIHQWPATLVQPVGSPLSLECTVEGTSNPNLYWYRQAAGRGLQLLFYSVGIGQISSEVPQNLSASRPQDRQFILSSKKLLLSDSGFYLCAWVYDRGEQYFGPGTRLTVT.

V gene TRBV29-1 combines with J gene TRBJ2-1; D is undetermined. Per germline, CDR1 SQVTM and CDR2 ANQGSEA. The CDR3 sequence is 14 residues long. V dropped 6 bases and J dropped 0 bases, with 12 bases sitting between them. The DNA of the CDR3 is TGCAGCGTCTTCTCATCCAGCTCCTACAATGAGCAGTTCTTC. The encoded protein is CSVFSSSSYNEQFF.

This clonotype came up a few times. The chain links TRBV7-9 to TRBJ2-3; D is ambiguous. Trimming took 8 bases from V and 3 from J, leaving 15 bases between them. CDR1 and CDR2 from the germline V gene are SEHNR and FQNEAQ (reference sequence). The CDR3 runs 14 residues. Here the CDR3 DNA reads TGTGCCAGCTACAGAGACCTAATTACAGATACGCAGTATTTT. Its protein product is CASYRDLITDTQYF.

In its sample, this clonotype was seen a few times. V and J are TRBV9 and TRBJ2-7; no clear D. CDR3 length: 12 residues. Trimming shortened V by 4 bases and J by 5 bases, and 10 bases separated the two germline ends. The germline CDR1 and CDR2 sequences are SGDLS and YYNGEE. CDR3 protein: CASSSHLDEQYF. CDR3 coding DNA: TGTGCCAGCAGCTCCCACTTGGACGAGCAGTACTTC.

The sample holds a few counts of this clonotype. The J gene is TRBJ2-3, the V gene TRBV7-9; D gene uncertain. The germline gives CDR1 SEHNR, CDR2 FQNEAQ (reference sequence). Trimming removed 5 bases at V and 0 bases at J, with 6 bases between. The CDR3 covers 13 residues. Here the CDR3 reads CASSTASTDTQYF. In nucleotides, the CDR3 is TGTGCCAGCAGCACCGCTAGCACAGATACGCAGTATTTT.

The V call is TRBV7-9, the J call TRBJ1-3; no clear D. This CDR3 spans 14 amino acids. CDR1 SEHNR and CDR2 FQNEAQ come from the germline V gene (reference sequence). The V end lost 4 bases, the J end lost 7 bases, and 14 bases lay between the germline ends. The CDR3 region has the DNA TGTGCCAGCAGCTCCCGAGGAGGACGCAACACCATATATTTT. Its protein product is CASSSRGGRNTIYF.

This clonotype has more than one count but fewer than ten. The chain recombines TRBV2 with TRBJ1-5, with a weak D call TRBD1 (6 bases). Germline V lookup: CDR1 SNHLY, CDR2 FYNNEI. V gave up 3 bases and J gave up 7 bases, with 13 bases separating them. The CDR3 extends over 14 amino acids. CDR3: CASSETQGGQPQHF. For the CDR3, the DNA is TGTGCCAGCAGTGAGACACAGGGCGGCCAGCCCCAGCATTTT.

The rearrangement uses TRBV4-1 and TRBJ1-6, with TRBD1 as a possible D gene (5 bases). Trimming removed 4 bases at V and 12 bases at J, with 16 bases between. Germline loops: CDR1 MGHRA, CDR2 YSYEKL. This CDR3 has 14 residues. DNA for the CDR3: TGCGCCAGCAGCCCTTCGGGGGAGAGTCAACCCCTCCACTTT. Its translation is CASSPSGESQPLHF.

This clonotype was observed a handful of times. The chain couples TRBV20-1 to TRBJ2-2, with a weak D call TRBD1 (5 bases). V dropped 3 bases and J dropped 7 bases, with 12 bases sitting between them. CDR3 length: 13 amino acids. CDR1 DFQATT and CDR2 SNEGSKA come from the germline V gene (reference sequence). CDR3 amino acids: CSARVAQDGELFF. In DNA, the CDR3 is TGCAGTGCTAGGGTAGCACAGGACGGGGAGCTGTTTTTT.

The table lists this clonotype with a few counts. V and J are TRBV2 and TRBJ2-7; D not certain. The CDR3 runs to 12 residues. V was cut by 6 bases and J by 6 bases, with 12 bases left in between. Germline lookup yields CDR1 SNHLY and CDR2 FYNNEI. CDR3 sequence (DNA): TGTGCCAGCAGGGTGGTCAGGCTCGAGCAGTACTTC. This sequence encodes CASRVVRLEQYF.

This clonotype was counted only a few times. The J gene is TRBJ1-2, the V gene TRBV7-2; no reliable D call. With 5 bases removed from V and 4 bases from J, the gap between germline ends came to 14 bases. The CDR3 totals 14 residues. CDR1 is SGHTA and CDR2 is FQGNSA in the germline V gene. CDR3 sequence (DNA): TGTGCCAGCAGCCCGCGGCAGCTGCTCTATGGCTACACCTTC. Residues: CASSPRQLLYGYTF. The full variable domain, with the rest looked up from reference TRBV7-2 and TRBJ1-2, is GAGVSQSPSNKVTEKGKDVELRCDPISGHTALYWYRQSLGQGLEFLIYFQGNSAPDKSGLPSDRFSAERTGGSVSTLTIQRTQQEDSAVYLCASSPRQLLYGYTFGSGTRLTVV.

This clonotype was detected a few times. The chain is built from TRBV5-5 and TRBJ1-5; D is undetermined. Germline V lookup: CDR1 SGHKS, CDR2 YYEKEE (reference sequence). The CDR3 runs 13 residues. The V end was cut by 3 bases, the J end by 7 bases, with 11 bases between. CDR3 in DNA: TGTGCCAGCAGCTCCCGTTCGGGCCAGCCCCAGCATTTT. Amino acids: CASSSRSGQPQHF. Variable domain in full (rest from reference TRBV5-5 and TRBJ1-5): DAGVTQSPTHLIKTRGQQVTLRCSPISGHKSVSWYQQVLGQGPQFIFQYYEKEERGRGNFPDRFSARQFPNYSSELNVNALLLGDSALYLCASSSRSGQPQHFGDGTRLSIL.

This clonotype was observed a handful of times. This chain connects TRBV9 to TRBJ1-1, with TRBD1 identical over 9 bases. The CDR3 extends over 17 amino acids. Germline CDR1 reads SGDLS; CDR2 reads YYNGEE. V trimming: 0 bases; J trimming: 5 bases; junction bases outside the gene matches: 11. The CDR3 nucleotides read TGTGCCAGCAGCGTAGTCCCGGGACAGGGTTTGGGAACTGAAGCTTTCTTT. Its translation: CASSVVPGQGLGTEAFF.

This clonotype was detected only a few times. The CDR3 is CASSPGGNGRLSYEQYF. The CDR3, as DNA: TGTGCCAGCAGCCCGGGAGGGAACGGACGTCTCTCCTACGAGCAGTACTTC. V usage is TRBV5-4 and J usage is TRBJ2-7; TRBD2 matches 8 bases. The CDR3 covers 17 residues. Germline CDR1 SGHNT, CDR2 YYREEE (reference sequence). V was clipped by 4 bases and J by 0 bases; unmatched bases: 12.

The chain combines TRBV10-2 with TRBJ2-1; TRBD2 agrees at 8 bases. Germline V gives CDR1 WSHSY, CDR2 SAAADI. Trimming removed 0 bases from V and 2 bases from J; junction bases left unmatched: 3. The CDR3 is 16 amino acids. The CDR3 DNA is TGCGCCAGCAGTGAGTCGAGTAGCGGGGCCTACAATGAGCAGTTCTTC. It is translated as CASSESSSGAYNEQFF.

In its sample, this clonotype was seen a few times. The chain has TRBV4-1 and TRBJ2-7, with D perhaps TRBD1 or TRBD2 (5 bases each). Germline CDR1 MGHRA, CDR2 YSYEKL. The CDR3 contains 15 residues. With 6 bases removed from V and 3 bases from J, the gap between germline ends came to 18 bases. CDR3 nucleotides: TGCGCCAGCAGTCTAGGGACCAACGACCGCTACGAGCAGTACTTC. Translated: CASSLGTNDRYEQYF.

The rearrangement joins TRBV12-3 or TRBV12-4 to TRBJ2-3, with 13 positions matching TRBD2. The CDR3 loop spans 19 amino acids. V dropped 6 bases and J dropped 5; count of bases not matched to a gene: 17. The CDR3 here is CASSRAGTSGAVEVDTQYF. DNA for the CDR3: TGTGCCAGCAGCCGAGCCGGGACTAGCGGGGCTGTAGAGGTAGATACGCAGTATTTT.

In nucleotides, the CDR3 is TGTGCCAGCAGCCGGGGACTAGCGGGGGGGCTGAACACCGGGGAGCTGTTTTTT. Protein sequence: CASSRGLAGGLNTGELFF. This rearrangement joins TRBV5-4 to TRBJ2-2; 16 nucleotides align to TRBD2. CDR3 length: 18 amino acids. In germline, CDR1 is SGHNT, CDR2 YYREEE (reference sequence). The ends lost 4 bases at V and 1 base at J; junction bases unmatched: 4. The full variable domain, completed using reference TRBV5-4 and TRBJ2-2, is ETGVTQSPTHLIKTRGQQVTLRCSSQSGHNTVSWYQQALGQGPQFIFQYYREEENGRGNFPPRFSGLQFPNYSSELNVNALELDDSALYLCASSRGLAGGLNTGELFFGEGSRLTVL.

In this sample, this clonotype turned up a few times. The V call is TRBV19, the J call TRBJ1-3, with D hard to call. The ends were cut back, 5 bases at V and 0 bases at J, with 11 bases in the middle. The germline V gene encodes CDR1 LNHDA and CDR2 SQIVND (reference sequence). This CDR3 is built from 15 residues. CDR3 residues: CASSPSPNSGNTIYF. CDR3 coding DNA: TGTGCCAGTAGTCCCTCCCCGAACTCTGGAAACACCATATATTTT. The entire variable domain, with the rest obtained from reference TRBV19 and TRBJ1-3, is as follows: DGGITQSPKYLFRKEGQNVTLSCEQNLNHDAMYWYRQDPGQGLRLIYYSQIVNDFQKGDIAEGYSVSREKKESFPLTVTSAQKNPTAFYLCASSPSPNSGNTIYFGEGSWLTVV.